Below are 5 T cell receptor beta chains sequenced from a single sample in a study of T cells in Graves' hyperthyroidism and ophthalmopathy. What was amplified from RNA transcripts were TCR beta CDR3 regions. The HTBI primer set was used in a first-round RT-PCR of the TCR CDR3. A single record per CDR3 protein comes from TCRdb applying MiXCR to the multiplex PCR reads. Of about 410,000 distinct CDR3 sequences detected, roughly 14% appear once; the ten largest clones hold around 14%. Specimen: blood. Receptors originate from a man aged 18 to 30 with Graves' ophthalmopathy.

This clonotype was seen ten or more times. V usage is TRBV29-1 and J usage is TRBJ1-2; possible D gene TRBD1, 5 bases. V gave up 3 bases and J gave up 0 bases, with 20 bases separating them. This CDR3 is 17 amino acids long. The germline CDR1 and CDR2 sequences are SQVTM and ANQGSEA. The CDR3 is CSVDQIGGAVANYGYTF. The CDR3 DNA reads TGCAGCGTTGATCAAATAGGAGGGGCGGTAGCTAACTATGGCTACACCTTC.

This clonotype came up many times. The genes are TRBV6-6 and TRBJ2-7; no clear D gene. Germline-derived CDR1 and CDR2 are MNHNY and SVGAGI (reference sequence). The CDR3 has 14 amino acids. Trimming left V 2 bases short and J 3 bases short, with 11 bases between. In nucleotides, the CDR3 is TGTGCCAGCAGTTACCGGGCGGAAGGCTACGAGCAGTACTTC. It codes for CASSYRAEGYEQYF.

This clonotype was found a few times. The chain joins TRBV4-2 to TRBJ2-2, with 9 bases matching TRBD2. The CDR3 consists of 16 residues. J lost 6 bases, V lost 6 bases, and 11 bases had no gene match. The germline V gene encodes CDR1 LGHNA and CDR2 YNFKEQ. The chain's CDR3 is CASRPGRGGLSGELFF. CDR3 sequence (DNA): TGTGCCAGCAGACCGGGGCGGGGGGGCTTGTCCGGGGAGCTGTTTTTT.

This clonotype was seen repeatedly, ten times or more. The rearrangement joins TRBV5-1 to TRBJ1-1; 9 nucleotides align to TRBD1. The CDR3 has 17 residues. Germline V lookup: CDR1 SGHRS, CDR2 YFSETQ. Germline trimming cut 0 bases from V and 1 base from J; bases unmatched to any gene: 7. CDR3 sequence reads: CASSLVGQGFRNTEAFF. CDR3 DNA sequence: TGCGCCAGCAGCTTGGTGGGACAGGGCTTTCGGAACACTGAAGCTTTCTTT.

The V call is TRBV30, the J call TRBJ2-2, with D unresolved. The V gene's germline CDR1 is GTSNPN and CDR2 SVGIG (reference sequence). The CDR3 covers 15 residues. Trimming took 0 bases from V and 7 from J, leaving 15 bases between them. CDR3 coding DNA: TGTGCCTGGAGTGTTGGCCTAGTCATGGGCGGGGAGCTGTTTTTT. Amino acids: CAWSVGLVMGGELFF.